This TCR beta chain was sequenced for a study of OX40 agonist ivuxolimab in advanced cancers. Study-wide findings and caveats: CD8+ T cells were the subset that, on average, had more expanded clones than CD4+.

Method: immunoSEQ multiplex PCR; TCRdb's copy keeps in-frame clones and lacks some. The sample has about 91,000 clones; approximately 80% are singletons. About this clone: No antigen is known for it.

The CDR3 runs 16 residues. The germline gives CDR1 LGHNA, CDR2 YNFKEQ. The V segment lost 2 bases and the J segment 3 bases; nucleotides outside the gene matches: 8. This chain uses TRBV4-2 with TRBJ1-1; 8 bases are a match to TRBD1. The TCR was taken from an adult with an advanced solid tumor such as melanoma, head and neck, liver or kidney cancer. The sequences come from CD4+ or CD8+ T cells sorted from blood, collected in a trial of the OX40 agonist ivuxolimab. The CDR3 DNA reads as TGTGCCAGCAGCCAACCGGACAGGGTGGGGTACACTGAAGCTTTCTTT. Protein: CASSQPDRVGYTEAFF.